What follows is one TCR beta chain and its context. The data stem from a study of blood T cell repertoires in COVID-19. Whole-study context: Whether acute or convalescent, the COVID-19 samples came from the United States, Italy and Spain. T cells, B-cell-depleted T cells, or PBMCs supplied cDNA or gDNA.

How the authors handled the data: Amplification with reference gene primers provided the estimates of nucleated cell counts. Clones were read by immunoSEQ multiplex PCR, and TCRdb kept only the in-frame ones, dropping some. From that table come the V and J calls and clone size; the DNA was used to work out D and trimming. The sample contains roughly 280,000 clones, 75% to 90% of which appear only once. The sequence was collected from a man aged 60-69 years who had recovered from COVID-19. Sequenced input: peripheral blood.

The CDR3 region is CASSLSGGPGANVLTF. CDR3 DNA: TGTGCCAGCAGCTTAAGTGGGGGCCCCGGGGCCAACGTCCTGACTTTC. V is TRBV7-3 and J is TRBJ2-6, with D possibly matching TRBD1 (6 bases). Trimming removed 1 base from V and 4 bases from J, with 11 bases in between. The CDR3 has 16 residues. Germline V gene sequence: CDR1 SGHTA, CDR2 FQGTGA.